Presented here are 5 T cell receptor beta chains from one specimen sequenced in a study of blood T cells in healthy people across ages. Then a second PCR, running about 6 to 11 cycles, was carried out with a sample-barcoded 5' primer and a J-beta primer mix. TCRdb reprocessed the 5' RACE reads with MiXCR, giving one entry per CDR3 protein. This repertoire shows over a million distinct CDR3 sequences, more than 40% found once; its top ten account for approximately 19%. Sequencing was carried out using blood. Source of these receptors: a woman aged 60 to 75 in good health.

The chain has TRBV27 and TRBJ2-3, with D possibly TRBD2 on 5 matching bases. CDR1 and CDR2 (germline): MNHEY, SMNVEV (reference sequence). This CDR3 spans 12 amino acids. Deletions cut 3 bases from V and 7 bases from J, with 8 bases between. The CDR3 reads CASSFRDNTQYF. The DNA of the CDR3 is TGTGCCAGCAGTTTCCGGGATAATACGCAGTATTTT.

This chain connects TRBV6-1 to TRBJ2-1; maybe TRBD1 (6 bases). The V and J ends lost 6 bases and 2 bases respectively, with 8 bases between them. The CDR3 length is 13 residues. The germline gives CDR1 MNHNS, CDR2 SASEGT. The CDR3 region is CASRGQPYNEQFF. The CDR3 DNA follows: TGTGCCAGCAGGGGACAACCCTACAATGAGCAGTTCTTC.

The V and J genes are TRBV11-2 and TRBJ1-2; D not resolved. CDR1 SGHAT and CDR2 FQNNGV come from the germline V gene. V was trimmed by 5 bases and J by 4 bases, leaving 14 bases between them. The CDR3 length is 14 residues. CDR3: CASSPAGRSYGYTF. DNA of the CDR3: TGTGCCAGCAGCCCTGCGGGCAGGTCCTATGGCTACACCTTC.

This clonotype was seen more than once but under ten times. This chain connects TRBV25-1 to TRBJ2-3; 7 nucleotides match TRBD2. This CDR3 has 15 residues. CDR1 is MGHDK, CDR2 SYGVNS, per germline. V lost 4 bases, J lost 2 bases, and 6 bases stayed unmatched. CDR3 loop: CASSVLAGLTDTQYF. DNA for the CDR3: TGTGCCAGCAGTGTATTAGCGGGCCTCACAGATACGCAGTATTTT.

This clonotype was found a few times. This sequence joins TRBV28 and TRBJ2-4, with TRBD1 matching 10 bases. Gene TRBJ2-7 matches the end of the DNA better, so the J call may be wrong. The length of the CDR3 is 16 residues. Germline V lookup: CDR1 MDHEN, CDR2 SYDVKM. For the CDR3, the DNA is TGTGCCAGCAGTTTAAGGGGGACAGGGGTATTCTACGAGCAGTACTTC. It yields the protein CASSLRGTGVFYEQYF.